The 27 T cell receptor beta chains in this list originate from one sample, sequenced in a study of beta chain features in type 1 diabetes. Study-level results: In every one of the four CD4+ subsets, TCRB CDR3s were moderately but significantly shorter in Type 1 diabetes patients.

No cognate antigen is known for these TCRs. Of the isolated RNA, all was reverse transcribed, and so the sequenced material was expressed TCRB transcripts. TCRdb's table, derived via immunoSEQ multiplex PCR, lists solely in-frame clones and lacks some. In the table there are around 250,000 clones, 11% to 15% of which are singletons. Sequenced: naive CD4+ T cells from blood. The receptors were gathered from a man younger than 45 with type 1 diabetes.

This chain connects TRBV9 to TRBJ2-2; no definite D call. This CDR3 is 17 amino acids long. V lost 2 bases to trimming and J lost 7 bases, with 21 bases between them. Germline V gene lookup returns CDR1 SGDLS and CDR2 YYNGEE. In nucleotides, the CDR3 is TGTGCCAGCAGCGTTAGTAACAGCCCCTCCGTGATCGGGGAGCTGTTTTTT. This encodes CASSVSNSPSVIGELFF. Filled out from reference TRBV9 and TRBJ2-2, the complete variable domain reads DSGVTQTPKHLITATGQRVTLRCSPRSGDLSVYWYQQSLDQGLQFLIQYYNGEERAKGNILERFSAQQFPDLHSELNLSSLELGDSALYFCASSVSNSPSVIGELFFGEGSRLTVL.

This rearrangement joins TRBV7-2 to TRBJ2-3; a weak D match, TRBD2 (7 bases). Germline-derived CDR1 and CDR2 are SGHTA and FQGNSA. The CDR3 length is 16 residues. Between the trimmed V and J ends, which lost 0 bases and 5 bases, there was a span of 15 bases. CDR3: CASSLASFRGGDTQYF. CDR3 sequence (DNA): TGTGCCAGCAGCTTAGCCTCCTTTAGGGGGGGAGATACGCAGTATTTT.

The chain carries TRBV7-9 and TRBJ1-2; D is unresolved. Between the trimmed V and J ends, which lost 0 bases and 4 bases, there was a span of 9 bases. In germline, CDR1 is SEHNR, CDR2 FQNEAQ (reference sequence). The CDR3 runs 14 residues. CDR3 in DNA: TGTGCCAGCAGCTTAGCGCAAGGGAGCTATGGCTACACCTTC. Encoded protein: CASSLAQGSYGYTF.

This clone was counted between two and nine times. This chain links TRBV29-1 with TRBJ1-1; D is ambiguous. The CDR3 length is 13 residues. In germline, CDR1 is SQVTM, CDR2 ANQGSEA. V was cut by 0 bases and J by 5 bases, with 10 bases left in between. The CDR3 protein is CSVEDSRWTEAFF. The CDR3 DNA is TGCAGCGTTGAAGATTCTCGGTGGACTGAAGCTTTCTTT.

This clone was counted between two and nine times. The CDR3 protein is CASSRDSSGELFF. CDR3 coding DNA: TGTGCCAGCAGCCGGGACAGTTCCGGGGAGCTGTTTTTT. The V and J genes are TRBV5-6 and TRBJ2-2, with 7 bases that match TRBD1. With 4 bases clipped from V and 6 bases from J, the junction kept 3 bases outside the gene matches. Germline V gene lookup returns CDR1 SGHDT and CDR2 YYEEEE. The CDR3 is made up of 13 amino acids.

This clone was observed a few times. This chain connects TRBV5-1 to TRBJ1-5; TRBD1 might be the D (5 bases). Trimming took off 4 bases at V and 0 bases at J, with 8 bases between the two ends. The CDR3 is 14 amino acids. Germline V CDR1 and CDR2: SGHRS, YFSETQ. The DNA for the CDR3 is TGCGCCAGCAGCCAAGGGGATAGCAATCAGCCCCAGCATTTT. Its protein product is CASSQGDSNQPQHF.

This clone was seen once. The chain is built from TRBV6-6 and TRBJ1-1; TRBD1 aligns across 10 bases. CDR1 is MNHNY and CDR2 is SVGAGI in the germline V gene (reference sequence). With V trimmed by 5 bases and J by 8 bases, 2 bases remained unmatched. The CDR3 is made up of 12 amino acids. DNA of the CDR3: TGTGCCAGCAGTCAGACAGGGGGCGAAGCTTTCTTT. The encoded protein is CASSQTGGEAFF.

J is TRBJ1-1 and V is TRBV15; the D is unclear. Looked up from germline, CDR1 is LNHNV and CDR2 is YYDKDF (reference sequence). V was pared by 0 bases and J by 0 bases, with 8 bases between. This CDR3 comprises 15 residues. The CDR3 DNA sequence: TGTGCCACCAGCAGAGAAGAGGGTTTGAACACTGAAGCTTTCTTT. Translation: CATSREEGLNTEAFF.

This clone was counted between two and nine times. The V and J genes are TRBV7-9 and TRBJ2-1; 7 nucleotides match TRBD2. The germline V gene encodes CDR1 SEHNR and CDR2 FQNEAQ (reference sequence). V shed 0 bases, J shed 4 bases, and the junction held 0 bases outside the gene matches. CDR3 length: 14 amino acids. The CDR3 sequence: CASSLAGGYNEQFF. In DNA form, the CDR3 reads TGTGCCAGCAGCTTAGCGGGGGGGTACAATGAGCAGTTCTTC.

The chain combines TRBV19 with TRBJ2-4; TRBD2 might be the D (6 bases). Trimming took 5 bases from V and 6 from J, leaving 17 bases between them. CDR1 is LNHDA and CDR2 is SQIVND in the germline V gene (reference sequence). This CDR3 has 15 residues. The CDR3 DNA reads TGTGCCAGTAGTCCTAGAGGGAGGCGGGGAAACATTCAGTACTTC. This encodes CASSPRGRRGNIQYF.

CDR3 sequence reads: CASSPGQDNEQFF. CDR3 nucleotides: TGTGCCAGCTCACCGGGACAGGACAATGAGCAGTTCTTC. This sequence joins TRBV18 and TRBJ2-1; the match to TRBD1 covers 8 bases. The J segment lost 5 bases and the V segment lost 3 bases, leaving 0 bases of the junction unmatched. The CDR3 length is 13 residues. CDR1 is KGHSH, CDR2 LQKENI, per germline.

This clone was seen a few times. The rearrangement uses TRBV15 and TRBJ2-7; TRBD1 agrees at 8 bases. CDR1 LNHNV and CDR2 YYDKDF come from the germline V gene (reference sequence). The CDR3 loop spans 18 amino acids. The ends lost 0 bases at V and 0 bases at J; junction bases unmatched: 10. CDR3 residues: CATSRDWGQDANSYEQYF. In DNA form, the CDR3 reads TGTGCCACCAGCAGAGATTGGGGACAGGATGCAAACTCCTACGAGCAGTACTTC.

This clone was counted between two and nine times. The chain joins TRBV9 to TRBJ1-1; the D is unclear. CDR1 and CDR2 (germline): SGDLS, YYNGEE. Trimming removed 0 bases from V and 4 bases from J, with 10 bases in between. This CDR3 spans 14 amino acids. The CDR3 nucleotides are TGTGCCAGCAGCGTAGATCCCAGGTCCACTGAAGCTTTCTTT. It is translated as CASSVDPRSTEAFF.

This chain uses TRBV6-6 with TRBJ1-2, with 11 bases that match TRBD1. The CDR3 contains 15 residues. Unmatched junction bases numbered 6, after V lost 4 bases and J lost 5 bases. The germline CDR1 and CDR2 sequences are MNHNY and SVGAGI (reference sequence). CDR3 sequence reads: CASSSGQGAMYGYTF. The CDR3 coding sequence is TGTGCCAGCAGTTCCGGACAGGGGGCGATGTATGGCTACACCTTC.

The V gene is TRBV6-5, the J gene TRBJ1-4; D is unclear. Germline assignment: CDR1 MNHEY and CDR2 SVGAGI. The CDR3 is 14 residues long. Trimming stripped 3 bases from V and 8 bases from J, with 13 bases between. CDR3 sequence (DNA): TGTGCCAGCAGTTATTTACAGCAAAGCGAAAAACTGTTTTTT. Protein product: CASSYLQQSEKLFF.

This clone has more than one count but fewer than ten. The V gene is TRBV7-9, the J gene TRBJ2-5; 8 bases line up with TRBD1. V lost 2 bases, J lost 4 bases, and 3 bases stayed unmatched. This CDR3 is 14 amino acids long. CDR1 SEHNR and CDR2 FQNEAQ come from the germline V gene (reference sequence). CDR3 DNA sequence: TGTGCCAGCAGCTTACGGACAGGGACAGAGACCCAGTACTTC. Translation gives CASSLRTGTETQYF.

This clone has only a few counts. CDR3 amino acids: CASRSSGRPNNEQFF. As DNA, the CDR3 is TGTGCCAGCAGGTCGAGCGGGAGACCAAACAATGAGCAGTTCTTC. The chain combines TRBV2 with TRBJ2-1, with 8 bases lining up with TRBD2. This CDR3 region has 15 residues. The V and J ends lost 6 bases and 5 bases, in that order; junction bases with no gene match: 9. Germline V gives CDR1 SNHLY, CDR2 FYNNEI. Looking up the rest from reference TRBV2 and TRBJ2-1 gives the full variable domain: EPEVTQTPSHQVTQMGQEVILRCVPISNHLYFYWYRQILGQKVEFLVSFYNNEISEKSEIFDDQFSVERPDGSNFTLKIRSTKLEDSAMYFCASRSSGRPNNEQFFGPGTRLTVL.

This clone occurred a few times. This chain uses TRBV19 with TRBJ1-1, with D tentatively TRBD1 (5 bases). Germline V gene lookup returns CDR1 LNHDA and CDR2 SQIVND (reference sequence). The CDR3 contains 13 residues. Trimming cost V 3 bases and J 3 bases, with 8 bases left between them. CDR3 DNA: TGTGCCAGTAGTATGTCGGGGGACACTGAAGCTTTCTTT. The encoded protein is CASSMSGDTEAFF.

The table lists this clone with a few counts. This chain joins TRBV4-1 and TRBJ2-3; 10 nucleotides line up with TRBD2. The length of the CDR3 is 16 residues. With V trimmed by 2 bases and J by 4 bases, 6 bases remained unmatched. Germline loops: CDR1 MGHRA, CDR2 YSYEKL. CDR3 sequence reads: CASSQSPSGGPDTQYF. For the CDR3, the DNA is TGCGCCAGCAGCCAAAGTCCTAGCGGGGGCCCAGATACGCAGTATTTT.

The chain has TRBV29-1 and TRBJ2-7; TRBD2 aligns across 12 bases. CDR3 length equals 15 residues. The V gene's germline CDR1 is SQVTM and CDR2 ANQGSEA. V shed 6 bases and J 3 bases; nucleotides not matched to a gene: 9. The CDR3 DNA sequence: TGCAGCGTGGAGGCACTAGCGGGGGGCCTCTACGAGCAGTACTTC. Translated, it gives CSVEALAGGLYEQYF.

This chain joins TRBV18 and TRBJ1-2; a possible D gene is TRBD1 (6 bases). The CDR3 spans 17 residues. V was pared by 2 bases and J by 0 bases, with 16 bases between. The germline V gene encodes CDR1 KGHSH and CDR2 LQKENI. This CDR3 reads CASSPGEAGVSNYGYTF. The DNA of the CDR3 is TGTGCCAGCTCACCAGGGGAAGCAGGGGTCTCTAACTATGGCTACACCTTC.

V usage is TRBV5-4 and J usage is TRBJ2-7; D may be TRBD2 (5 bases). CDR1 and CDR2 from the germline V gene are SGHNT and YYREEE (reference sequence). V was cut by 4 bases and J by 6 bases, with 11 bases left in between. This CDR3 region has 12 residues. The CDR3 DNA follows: TGTGCCAGCAGCCCTAGCACGGGCGAGCAGTACTTC. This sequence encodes CASSPSTGEQYF.

Here the CDR3 DNA reads TGTGCCAGCAGCGGGGTCCCCATGAACACTGAAGCTTTCTTT. Translating it yields CASSGVPMNTEAFF. V and J are TRBV18 and TRBJ1-1; D is uncertain. Germline V gene data show CDR1 as KGHSH and CDR2 as LQKENI. The CDR3 runs 14 residues. Trimming removed 8 bases at V and 0 bases at J, with 13 bases between.

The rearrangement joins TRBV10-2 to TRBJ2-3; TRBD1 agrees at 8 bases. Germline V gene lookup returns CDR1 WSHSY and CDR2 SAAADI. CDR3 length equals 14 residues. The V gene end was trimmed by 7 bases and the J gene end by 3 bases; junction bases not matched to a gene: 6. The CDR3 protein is CASNRQGRTDTQYF. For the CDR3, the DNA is TGCGCCAGCAACAGACAGGGGAGAACAGATACGCAGTATTTT.

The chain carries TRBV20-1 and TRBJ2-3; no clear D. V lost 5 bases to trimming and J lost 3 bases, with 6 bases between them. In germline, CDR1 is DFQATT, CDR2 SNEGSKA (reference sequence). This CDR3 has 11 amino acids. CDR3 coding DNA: TGCAGTGCTGTTCCGACAGATACGCAGTATTTT. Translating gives CSAVPTDTQYF.

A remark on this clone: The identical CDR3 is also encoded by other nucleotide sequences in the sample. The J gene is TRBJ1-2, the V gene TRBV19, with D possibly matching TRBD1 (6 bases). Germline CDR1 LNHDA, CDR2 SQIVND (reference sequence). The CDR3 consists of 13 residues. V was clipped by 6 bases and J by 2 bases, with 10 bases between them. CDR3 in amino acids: CASSRQGNYGYTF. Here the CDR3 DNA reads TGTGCCAGTAGCCGGCAGGGGAACTATGGCTACACCTTC.

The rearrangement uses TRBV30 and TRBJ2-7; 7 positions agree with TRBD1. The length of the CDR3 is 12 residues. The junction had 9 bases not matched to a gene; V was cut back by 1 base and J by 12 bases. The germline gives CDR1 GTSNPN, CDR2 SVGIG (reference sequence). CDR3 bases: TGTGCCTGGAGTGAAGGACAGGTCAGATCGTACTTC. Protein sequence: CAWSEGQVRSYF.